This TCR beta chain originates from a study of T cell responses to AZD1222 COVID-19 vaccine. Regarding the study as a whole: Spike-specific TCR breadth and depth rose after two AZD1222 doses. Nearly half of spike-specific TCRs reportedly go after variant regions that carry no mutations. Baseline antibody screening turned up just a handful of seropositive AZD1222 recipients. Across the whole spike, CD4 TCRs peaked at regions 160-218 and 743-854.

Germline V gene data show CDR1 as SGHVS and CDR2 as FQNEAQ. Trimming took off 4 bases at V and 0 bases at J, with 15 bases between the two ends. The length of the CDR3 is 16 residues. TCRdb keeps only in-frame clones here, not all; method: immunoSEQ multiplex PCR. The sample comprises around 100,000 clones, about 87% of which are singletons, and around 1.8% rests with the top ten. Concerning this clone itself: What it binds is not known.

The chain uses TRBV7-8 and TRBJ1-1; D might be TRBD1 (5 bases). The material sequenced was peripheral blood, taken on day 0 of AZD1222 vaccination. This sequence was found in an adult in good health. The CDR3: CASSYRRTHMNTEAFF. CDR3 sequence (DNA): TGTGCCAGCAGCTACAGGAGGACACACATGAACACTGAAGCTTTCTTT.